This T cell receptor beta chain was obtained from a study of CD8 T cells in ankylosing spondylitis. In TCRdb, the 5' RACE reads were re-called with MiXCR into one record per CDR3 protein. The data show about 160,000 distinct CDR3 sequences, around 17% seen once. This clonotype was detected many times. V lost 0 bases and J lost 5, with 7 bases in between. Germline-derived CDR1 and CDR2 are KGHSH and LQKENI. The CDR3 consists of 13 residues. What was sequenced was blood, either unsorted or a sorted T cell fraction (not recorded which). The clonotype was recovered from a male donor with ankylosing spondylitis or in good health (not recorded which). The chain joins TRBV18 to TRBJ1-1; the D is unclear. CDR3 nucleotides: TGTGCCAGCTCACCACCGGTACGAACTGAAGCTTTCTTT. Translation: CASSPPVRTEAFF.